One and the same sample provided the 18 T cell receptor beta chains below, sequenced in a study of monozygotic twins with inflammatory bowel disease. TCRdb derives one entry per CDR3 protein from the 5' RACE reads, leaving out DNA. The sample table includes about 380,000 distinct CDR3 sequences. Specimen: blood. The receptors here all came from a human donor with ulcerative colitis or Crohn's disease, or a healthy co-twin of an affected twin (not recorded which).

CDR3 residues: CASSYPGLGHNEQFF. This chain connects TRBV12-3 or TRBV12-4 to TRBJ2-1; there is no DNA to check the TCRdb D call of TRBD2. This CDR3 is 15 amino acids long.

The chain recombines TRBV19 with TRBJ1-5; TCRdb selects TRBD1, and the lack of DNA leaves this call unchecked. The CDR3 covers 18 residues. Germline V gene sequence: CDR1 LNHDA, CDR2 SQIVND (reference sequence). The CDR3 sequence: CASSMGPGQADSNQPQHF. The whole variable domain, filled in from reference TRBV19 and TRBJ1-5, reads DGGITQSPKYLFRKEGQNVTLSCEQNLNHDAMYWYRQDPGQGLRLIYYSQIVNDFQKGDIAEGYSVSREKKESFPLTVTSAQKNPTAFYLCASSMGPGQADSNQPQHFGDGTRLSIL.

The chain has TRBV15 and TRBJ1-2; TCRdb names TRBD1, which stays unverified in the absence of DNA. Looked up from germline, CDR1 is LNHNV and CDR2 is YYDKDF (reference sequence). The CDR3 totals 14 residues. This CDR3 is CATSRTDRVDGYTF.

This CDR3 is CSVDTGTGPYEQYF. The V call is TRBV29-1, the J call TRBJ2-7; the TCRdb call, TRBD1, lacks DNA for checking. CDR1 SQVTM and CDR2 ANQGSEA come from the germline V gene. There are 14 residues in the CDR3.

The chain couples TRBV12-3 or TRBV12-4 to TRBJ1-2; there is no DNA to check the TCRdb D call of TRBD1. This CDR3 is built from 13 residues. The CDR3 reads CASSWRPGDAYTF.

The gene calls are TRBV14 and TRBJ2-7; TCRdb returns TRBD1, unconfirmable since there is no DNA. Germline-derived CDR1 and CDR2 are SGHDN and FVKESK. The CDR3 totals 12 residues. This CDR3 is CASSPGHHEQYF.

This chain links TRBV6-2 or TRBV6-3 with TRBJ2-7; TCRdb indicates TRBD1, and absent DNA this call remains unverified. The CDR3 has 12 amino acids. The V gene's germline CDR1 is MNHEY and CDR2 SVGEGT. The CDR3 loop is CASSSQGFEQYF.

This sequence joins TRBV20-1 and TRBJ2-7; as DNA is missing, the TRBD1 call by TCRdb cannot be tested. CDR1 DFQATT and CDR2 SNEGSKA come from the germline V gene (reference sequence). This CDR3 contains 15 residues. The CDR3 loop is CSASPPRQGRNEQYF.

The chain joins TRBV18 to TRBJ1-2; TCRdb reports TRBD1, a call that lacks DNA to check it against. Germline assignment: CDR1 KGHSH and CDR2 LQKENI. The CDR3 loop spans 13 amino acids. CDR3 in amino acids: CASSPDSYYGYTF.

This chain uses TRBV5-1 with TRBJ2-1; TCRdb selects TRBD1, and the lack of DNA leaves this call unchecked. In germline, CDR1 is SGHRS, CDR2 YFSETQ. The CDR3 length is 14 residues. CDR3 region: CASSSPGWGNEQFF. Variable domain in full (rest from reference TRBV5-1 and TRBJ2-1): KAGVTQTPRYLIKTRGQQVTLSCSPISGHRSVSWYQQTPGQGLQFLFEYFSETQRNKGNFPGRFSGRQFSNSRSEMNVSTLELGDSALYLCASSSPGWGNEQFFGPGTRLTVL.

The chain uses TRBV6-1 and TRBJ1-5; the TRBD1 assignment by TCRdb is unverifiable without DNA. Germline CDR1 reads MNHNS; CDR2 reads SASEGT. The CDR3 is made up of 15 amino acids. CDR3 sequence reads: CASRLDRASNQPQHF.

V is TRBV19 and J is TRBJ2-2; TCRdb's D gene call, TRBD2, goes unchecked for lack of DNA. This CDR3 is built from 16 residues. Germline V CDR1 and CDR2: LNHDA, SQIVND (reference sequence). The CDR3: CASDWTSGGAPGELFF.

The chain carries TRBV5-1 and TRBJ1-1; TCRdb's D call, TRBD1, is unchecked because there is no DNA. This CDR3 region has 15 residues. Per the germline V gene, CDR1 is SGHRS and CDR2 is YFSETQ. This CDR3 reads CASSLGGGGNTEAFF.

The J gene is TRBJ2-1, the V gene TRBV9; TCRdb designates TRBD2, a call that cannot be tested without DNA. The CDR3 extends over 16 amino acids. The germline V gene has CDR1 SGDLS and CDR2 YYNGEE. The CDR3 loop reads CASSVEGLLSYNEQFF.

V gene TRBV2 combines with J gene TRBJ2-3. Germline CDR1 and CDR2: SNHLY and FYNNEI. The CDR3 loop spans 14 amino acids. The CDR3 sequence is CASIPPYRTDTQYF.

The V and J genes are TRBV7-2 and TRBJ1-5; TCRdb's D gene call, TRBD1, goes unchecked for lack of DNA. The CDR3 runs to 14 residues. Looked up from germline, CDR1 is SGHTA and CDR2 is FQGNSA. The CDR3 protein is CASNLGGGGQPQHF. The variable domain in full, completed from reference TRBV7-2 and TRBJ1-5, reads GAGVSQSPSNKVTEKGKDVELRCDPISGHTALYWYRQSLGQGLEFLIYFQGNSAPDKSGLPSDRFSAERTGGSVSTLTIQRTQQEDSAVYLCASNLGGGGQPQHFGDGTRLSIL.

The chain couples TRBV6-5 to TRBJ1-1; TCRdb lists TRBD1, though no DNA is available to test this call. There are 16 residues in the CDR3. The germline V gene encodes CDR1 MNHEY and CDR2 SVGAGI. CDR3 loop: CASSYLSGQTNTEAFF.

This sequence joins TRBV7-8 and TRBJ2-7. CDR1 and CDR2 (germline): SGHVS, FQNEAQ. CDR3 length: 14 amino acids. CDR3 amino acids: CASSLVGPNYEQYF.